This T cell receptor beta chain was identified in a study of cytomegalovirus exposure and HLA in healthy donors. General observations from the study: A further, later analysis showed that HLA-associated TCR beta chains (compared with equally common others) were more clonally expanded. For most TCR sequences rarity was the rule, although some public TCRs occurred in many donors. The authors enumerated under 200 TCR beta chains as linked to cytomegalovirus.

The ends lost 4 bases at V and 6 bases at J; junction bases unmatched: 14. Germline V gene lookup returns CDR1 SGHRS and CDR2 YFSETQ. This CDR3 is 16 amino acids long. The primer mix had 60 Vbeta and 13 Jbeta primers. Libraries were prepared by immunoSEQ multiplex PCR; TCRdb keeps only in-frame clonotypes and omits some of them. In the table there are about 130,000 clones, roughly 72% of which are singletons. Of note for this clone: As yet, its antigen is unknown.

This sequence originates from a male donor in good health and CMV-seronegative. Sequencing used PBMCs. The chain has TRBV5-1 and TRBJ2-3; 7 nucleotides align to TRBD2. CDR3 in amino acids: CASSNWITGGGDTQYF. The CDR3, as DNA: TGCGCCAGCAGCAATTGGATAACGGGAGGCGGGGATACGCAGTATTTT.